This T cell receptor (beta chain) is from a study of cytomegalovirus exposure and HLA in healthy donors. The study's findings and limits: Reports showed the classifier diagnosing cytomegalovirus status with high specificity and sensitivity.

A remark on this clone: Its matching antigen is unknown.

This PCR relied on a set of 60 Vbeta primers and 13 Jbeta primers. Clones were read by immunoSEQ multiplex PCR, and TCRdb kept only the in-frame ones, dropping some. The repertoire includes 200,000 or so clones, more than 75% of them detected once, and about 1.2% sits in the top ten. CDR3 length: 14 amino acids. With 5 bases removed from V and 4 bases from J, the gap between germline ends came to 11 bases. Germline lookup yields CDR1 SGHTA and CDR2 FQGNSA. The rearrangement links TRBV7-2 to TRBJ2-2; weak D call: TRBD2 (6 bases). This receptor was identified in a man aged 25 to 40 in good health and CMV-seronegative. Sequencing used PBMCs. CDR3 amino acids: CASSSSGPTGELFF. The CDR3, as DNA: TGTGCCAGCAGCAGTAGCGGCCCCACCGGGGAGCTGTTTTTT.